Presented here are 2 T cell receptor beta chains from one specimen sequenced in a study of CD8 T cells in ankylosing spondylitis. General study results and limits: Within ankylosing spondylitis blood, a TCR beta motif made up of roughly eight highly homologous variants appeared to be characteristic.

Each CDR3 protein is one row after TCRdb ran MiXCR on the 5' RACE reads. The sample has around 480,000 distinct CDR3 sequences; over 15% are singletons. Their antigens are not known. The material sequenced was blood, either unsorted or a sorted T cell fraction (not recorded which). Receptors were obtained from a male donor with ankylosing spondylitis.

V is TRBV9 and J is TRBJ1-3, with a weak D call TRBD1 (6 bases). The germline CDR1 and CDR2 sequences are SGDLS and YYNGEE. The CDR3 runs 15 residues. V was cut by 5 bases and J by 6 bases, with 18 bases left in between. The CDR3 DNA sequence: TGTGCCAGCAGTTCGGATGGGGACAAGCTAAACACCATATATTTT. Translating it yields CASSSDGDKLNTIYF.

The rearrangement joins TRBV20-1 to TRBJ2-7, with a weak D call TRBD1 (6 bases). The V gene's germline CDR1 is DFQATT and CDR2 SNEGSKA (reference sequence). The CDR3 runs to 14 residues. Trimming removed 0 bases at V and 4 bases at J, with 13 bases between. The CDR3 DNA is TGCAGTGCTAGAGATGAGGCAGGGGTTTACGAGCAGTACTTC. Protein: CSARDEAGVYEQYF.